The 18 T cell receptor beta chains listed next were all sequenced from one sample in a study of T cell repertoires in cytomegalovirus infection. TCRdb re-analysed the reads in MiXCR, keeping a single row per CDR3 protein. The data hold hundreds of thousands of distinct CDR3 sequences, with about a tenth observed a single time. Material: PBMCs. These receptors were obtained from a human donor in good health (CMV status not recorded). Some clones in this sample may be carry-over from other donors' samples.

This chain connects TRBV14 to TRBJ2-7; 11 bases agree with TRBD1. V shed 8 bases, J shed 4 bases, and the junction held 7 bases outside the gene matches. Germline lookup yields CDR1 SGHDN and CDR2 FVKESK. CDR3 length: 14 amino acids. This CDR3 is CASSPGQGVYEQYV. In DNA, the CDR3 is TGTGCCAGCTCACCGGGACAGGGGGTGTACGAGCAGTACGTC.

This clonotype was found many times. The genes are TRBV20-1 and TRBJ1-2; TRBD1 agrees at 7 bases. From germline, CDR1 is DFQATT and CDR2 SNEGSKA (reference sequence). V trimming: 6 bases; J trimming: 4 bases; junction bases outside the gene matches: 8. The length of the CDR3 is 13 residues. In nucleotides, the CDR3 is TGCAGTGCGGAGAGGGGGCTGGGCTATGGCTACACCTTC. It is translated as CSAERGLGYGYTF.

The sample holds many counts of this clonotype. The chain has TRBV19 and TRBJ2-1, with TRBD2 as a possible D gene (6 bases). In germline, CDR1 is LNHDA, CDR2 SQIVND (reference sequence). There are 11 residues in the CDR3. The CDR3 DNA is TGTGCGGCAGGGACTTACAATGAGCAGTTCTTC. This codes for CAAGTYNEQFF.

The J gene is TRBJ1-5, the V gene TRBV27; 8 bases are shared with TRBD1. The germline V gene encodes CDR1 MNHEY and CDR2 SMNVEV (reference sequence). Unmatched junction bases numbered 13, after V lost 5 bases and J lost 1 base. The CDR3 contains 18 residues. The CDR3 loop reads CASSPDRGRGISNQPQHF. The CDR3 nucleotides are TGTGCCAGCAGTCCTGACAGGGGTAGGGGTATAAGCAATCAGCCCCAGCATTTT.

This clonotype has ten or more counts. The rearrangement joins TRBV7-9 to TRBJ2-6, with D unresolved. Germline V gene sequence: CDR1 SEHNR, CDR2 FQNEAQ (reference sequence). V lost 3 bases and J lost 2, with 11 bases in between. The length of the CDR3 is 16 residues. Written as DNA, the CDR3 is TGTGCCAGCAGCTTTGGCCGTTGGGCTGGGGCCAACGTCCTGACTTTC. Protein: CASSFGRWAGANVLTF.

The gene calls are TRBV5-1 and TRBJ2-7, with 9 nucleotides matching TRBD1. V lost 4 bases, J lost 5 bases, and 7 bases stayed unmatched. The CDR3 loop spans 14 amino acids. The germline CDR1 and CDR2 sequences are SGHRS and YFSETQ. The CDR3 spells CASSKGTGIHEQYV. In nucleotides, the CDR3 is TGCGCCAGCAGCAAGGGGACAGGGATCCACGAGCAGTACGTC.

This clonotype was recorded many times. The chain couples TRBV20-1 to TRBJ1-1; D is ambiguous. Germline CDR1 is DFQATT and CDR2 is SNEGSKA (reference sequence). The germline V and J ends were trimmed by 5 bases and 5 bases, with 12 bases remaining between them. The CDR3 extends over 12 amino acids. The CDR3 loop is CSAWAGGTEAFF. In nucleotides, the CDR3 is TGCAGTGCTTGGGCCGGTGGGACTGAAGCTTTCTTT.

This chain connects TRBV20-1 to TRBJ2-1, with 13 bases identical to TRBD2. V trimming: 2 bases; J trimming: 2 bases; junction bases outside the gene matches: 3. The CDR3 extends over 16 amino acids. Germline CDR1 reads DFQATT; CDR2 reads SNEGSKA (reference sequence). The CDR3 DNA follows: TGCAGTGCTAGATTTGGGACTAGCGGGGCCTACAATGAGCAGTTCTTC. Its translation is CSARFGTSGAYNEQFF.

The J gene is TRBJ1-1, the V gene TRBV5-6; 7 nucleotides align to TRBD1. The CDR3 is made up of 15 amino acids. J gave up 4 bases and V 6 bases, and 12 bases lay outside the gene matches. Germline V lookup: CDR1 SGHDT, CDR2 YYEEEE. CDR3 DNA sequence: TGTGCCAGCACCCACAGGGGCGCGGGGGGCACTGAAGCTTTCTTT. Amino acids: CASTHRGAGGTEAFF.

This clonotype was observed at least ten times. This chain connects TRBV20-1 to TRBJ1-5; D uncertain. With 5 bases removed from V and 1 base from J, the gap between germline ends came to 12 bases. Germline V gene lookup returns CDR1 DFQATT and CDR2 SNEGSKA (reference sequence). The CDR3 runs to 14 residues. This CDR3 reads CSAAKGASNQPQHF. DNA for the CDR3: TGCAGTGCTGCAAAGGGTGCCAGCAATCAGCCCCAGCATTTT.

This clonotype was detected a few times. This chain links TRBV2 with TRBJ1-2, with D maybe TRBD1 (6 bases). V was clipped by 1 base and J by 3 bases, with 15 bases between them. The germline V gene encodes CDR1 SNHLY and CDR2 FYNNEI. This CDR3 is 16 amino acids long. This chain's CDR3 is CASSEVRQARDYGYTF. CDR3 nucleotide sequence: TGTGCCAGCAGTGAAGTAAGACAGGCAAGAGACTATGGCTACACCTTC.

The table lists this clonotype with many counts. The chain employs TRBV7-4 and TRBJ2-4; D might be TRBD2 (5 bases). Trimming cost V 6 bases and J 0 bases, with 21 bases left between them. In germline, CDR1 is SGHVT, CDR2 SQSDAQ. CDR3 length: 18 residues. DNA of the CDR3: TGTGCCAGCAGTTACCGATCAGCGGAGGCGGAAGCCAAAAACATTCAGTACTTC. Translating it yields CASSYRSAEAEAKNIQYF.

The V call is TRBV20-1, the J call TRBJ1-5; no clear D gene. The CDR3 loop spans 13 amino acids. Germline lookup yields CDR1 DFQATT and CDR2 SNEGSKA (reference sequence). Between the trimmed V and J ends, which lost 4 bases and 0 bases, there was a span of 7 bases. In DNA, the CDR3 is TGCAGTGCTACTACTGATAGCAATCAGCCCCAGCATTTT. Its translation is CSATTDSNQPQHF.

This clonotype has a count of ten or more. V is TRBV7-9 and J is TRBJ2-1; D not resolved. CDR1 is SEHNR, CDR2 FQNEAQ, per germline (reference sequence). The CDR3 consists of 14 residues. Trimming stripped 5 bases from V and 3 bases from J, with 11 bases between. The CDR3, as DNA: TGTGCCAGCAGCCGCGCGGTGGGCTACAATGAGCAGTTCTTC. Protein sequence: CASSRAVGYNEQFF. The whole variable domain, filled in from reference TRBV7-9 and TRBJ2-1, reads DTGVSQNPRHKITKRGQNVTFRCDPISEHNRLYWYRQTLGQGPEFLTYFQNEAQLEKSRLLSDRFSAERPKGSFSTLEIQRTEQGDSAMYLCASSRAVGYNEQFFGPGTRLTVL.

Many counts were recorded for this clonotype. The J gene is TRBJ2-2, the V gene TRBV2; 8 bases align to TRBD2. Looked up from germline, CDR1 is SNHLY and CDR2 is FYNNEI. The CDR3 contains 16 residues. The trim removed 5 bases at V and 7 bases at J, leaving 12 bases unmatched. The CDR3 spells CASSFTRGGQGGELFF. CDR3 DNA sequence: TGTGCCAGCAGTTTCACTCGCGGGGGGCAAGGCGGGGAGCTGTTTTTT.

The rearrangement links TRBV20-1 to TRBJ2-2, with D hard to call. V lost 2 bases, J lost 7 bases, and 5 bases lay in between. This CDR3 has 11 amino acids. CDR1 is DFQATT and CDR2 is SNEGSKA in the germline V gene (reference sequence). The CDR3 protein is CSARWHGELFF. The CDR3 region has the DNA TGCAGTGCTAGATGGCACGGGGAGCTGTTTTTT.

This clonotype was seen ten or more times. The chain uses TRBV10-3 and TRBJ2-6; D possibly corresponds to TRBD1 (6 bases). V gave up 11 bases and J gave up 4 bases, with 24 bases separating them. This CDR3 contains 17 residues. Germline values: CDR1 ENHRY, CDR2 SYGVKD. The CDR3 nucleotides read TGTGCCGCGCAGCCGGGACATACCTTCTCAGGGGCCAACGTCCTGACTTTC. Its protein product is CAAQPGHTFSGANVLTF.

This clonotype showed up just a few times. The chain uses TRBV14 and TRBJ1-6, with TRBD1 matching over 8 bases. This CDR3 is 15 amino acids long. V trimming: 3 bases; J trimming: 15 bases; junction bases outside the gene matches: 13. CDR1 SGHDN and CDR2 FVKESK come from the germline V gene. DNA for the CDR3: TGTGCCAGCAGCCATACCGGGACAGGCCCCCCTTTCCTCCACTTT. Amino acid sequence: CASSHTGTGPPFLHF. The variable domain in full, completed from reference TRBV14 and TRBJ1-6, reads EAGVTQFPSHSVIEKGQTVTLRCDPISGHDNLYWYRRVMGKEIKFLLHFVKESKQDESGMPNNRFLAERTGGTYSTLKVQPAELEDSGVYFCASSHTGTGPPFLHFGNGTRLTVT.